Included here is one T cell receptor beta chain sequence, with context. The antigen remains undetermined. These data belong to a study of a mutant IDH1 vaccine in newly diagnosed glioma. Study summary: Vaccines began 4-6 weeks after radiotherapy alone, or with temozolomide cycles. The timing of visit V12 was week 35, and that of visit V13 was week 47. Study-level points and caveats: Immune responses arising from the vaccine appeared in about 93% of patients. Pseudoprogression seemed unrelated to changes in top peripheral T cell clonotypes.

This sample's time point: week 35, safety follow-up. Doses consisted of 300 ug of mutant IDH1 20-mer peptide each, paired with topical imiquimod. Here immunoSEQ multiplex PCR was the method, and the copy in TCRdb shows in-frame clones only, minus some. The sample lists about 27,000 clones; roughly four fifths were seen once. V dropped 0 bases and J dropped 3 bases, with 12 bases sitting between them. CDR3 size: 15 residues. Germline V gives CDR1 LNHNV, CDR2 YYDKDF (reference sequence). This clonotype was obtained from a man aged 45-65 years with glioma. The chain uses TRBV15 and TRBJ2-7; possible D gene TRBD1, 5 bases. The sequences come from PBMCs, collected from a glioma patient whose treatment included an IDH1 peptide vaccine. This CDR3 is CATSRDVGRVYEQYF. The CDR3 DNA follows: TGTGCCACCAGCAGAGATGTCGGCAGGGTCTACGAGCAGTACTTC.